Sequencing of this T cell receptor beta chain was carried out in a study of identical twins. Findings and caveats of the study: Invariant MAIT and iNKT cells are populations that could partly confound zero-insertion analyses. Reduced insertions were recorded for abundant cord blood beta clonotypes, with no such pattern in memory repertoires.

MiXCR was run by TCRdb on the 5' RACE reads, yielding one entry per CDR3 protein. The table lists some 240,000 distinct CDR3 sequences, over 9.5% of them singletons. This clonotype was seen a handful of times. Its antigen remains unknown. From germline, CDR1 is DFQATT and CDR2 SNEGSKA (reference sequence). With 2 bases clipped from V and 4 bases from J, the junction kept 2 bases outside the gene matches. The CDR3 length is 14 residues. This clonotype was obtained from a man in his fifties or sixties in good health. The sample consisted of memory T cells sorted from blood. The chain employs TRBV20-1 and TRBJ2-1; 10 bases are shared with TRBD2. The CDR3 region is CSARWTSGYNEQFF. In nucleotides, the CDR3 is TGCAGTGCTAGATGGACTAGCGGATACAATGAGCAGTTCTTC.